The 13 T cell receptor beta chains below all came from one sample that was sequenced in a study of control samples from healthy donors and cancer patients. Here immunoSEQ multiplex PCR was the method, and the copy in TCRdb shows in-frame clones only, minus some. Among around 100,000 clones listed, around 89% were seen once. The sample comprised PBMCs. These receptors were collected from a man aged 55 to 70 with lung cancer.

For the CDR3, the DNA is TGTGCCAGCAGCCGAGACAGGGGCAATCAGCCCCAGCATTTT. Translated, it gives CASSRDRGNQPQHF. This rearrangement joins TRBV9 to TRBJ1-5; TRBD1 agrees at 7 bases. Looked up from germline, CDR1 is SGDLS and CDR2 is YYNGEE. This CDR3 comprises 14 residues. Trimming cost V 4 bases and J 2 bases; bases outside gene matches: 3.

The chain carries TRBV12-5 and TRBJ2-3; D remains unclear. Trimming cost V 0 bases and J 7 bases, with 14 bases left between them. Germline V lookup: CDR1 LGHNT, CDR2 FRNRAP. The CDR3 runs 15 residues. The CDR3 nucleotides are TGTGCTAGTGGTTTGGTAAGACACGGCATAAATACGCAGTATTTT. Amino acid sequence: CASGLVRHGINTQYF.

The chain recombines TRBV11-1 with TRBJ2-7; D uncertain. In germline, CDR1 is SGHAT, CDR2 FQDESV (reference sequence). V gave up 5 bases and J gave up 3 bases, with 17 bases separating them. There are 15 residues in the CDR3. CDR3 coding DNA: TGTGCCAGCAGCAAAGGTGGCGGTGCTGGCTACGAGCAGTACGTC. The encoded protein is CASSKGGGAGYEQYV.

The chain has TRBV6-6 and TRBJ2-5; D is ambiguous. V dropped 6 bases and J dropped 4 bases, with 6 bases sitting between them. Germline CDR1 MNHNY, CDR2 SVGAGI (reference sequence). The CDR3 has 11 amino acids. CDR3 protein: CASSRGETQYF. The DNA for the CDR3 is TGTGCCAGCAGCAGAGGAGAGACCCAGTACTTC.

On this clone: The CDR3 does not end in the conserved phenylalanine or tryptophan, so this is likely a read error. V is TRBV2 and J is TRBJ1-1, with a weak D call TRBD1 (5 bases). Germline values: CDR1 SNHLY, CDR2 FYNNEI. This CDR3 contains 17 residues. The germline V and J ends were trimmed by 4 bases and 0 bases, with 18 bases remaining between them. The CDR3 protein is CASSGIRDGLMNTEAFL. The CDR3 DNA follows: TGTGCCAGCAGTGGCATCCGGGACGGGTTGATGAACACTGAAGCTTTCCTT.

This chain joins TRBV6-6 and TRBJ2-5; D is perhaps TRBD1 or TRBD2 (5 bases each). The CDR3 spans 14 residues. The V and J ends lost 2 bases and 6 bases respectively, with 13 bases between them. Germline V gene sequence: CDR1 MNHNY, CDR2 SVGAGI (reference sequence). CDR3 nucleotide sequence: TGTGCCAGCAGTTACGTGTTGGGGGTAAAGACCCAGTACTTC. Encoded protein: CASSYVLGVKTQYF.

The rearrangement uses TRBV5-1 and TRBJ1-1, with 9 bases fitting TRBD1. The ends lost 2 bases at V and 4 bases at J; junction bases unmatched: 3. The CDR3 length is 14 residues. Germline V gene sequence: CDR1 SGHRS, CDR2 YFSETQ. The CDR3 nucleotides read TGCGCCAGCAGCTTACCGGGACAGGGCACTGAAGCTTTCTTT. It specifies CASSLPGQGTEAFF. Combining the CDR3 with reference TRBV5-1 and TRBJ1-1 gives the whole variable domain KAGVTQTPRYLIKTRGQQVTLSCSPISGHRSVSWYQQTPGQGLQFLFEYFSETQRNKGNFPGRFSGRQFSNSRSEMNVSTLELGDSALYLCASSLPGQGTEAFFGQGTRLTVV.

This clone showed up just a few times. The chain has TRBV6-5 and TRBJ2-1, with a weak D call TRBD2 (5 bases). Trimming left V 7 bases short and J 0 bases short, with 13 bases between. CDR1 and CDR2 (germline): MNHEY, SVGAGI. The CDR3 totals 15 residues. Here the CDR3 reads CASIRLGSSYNEQFF. The CDR3 region has the DNA TGTGCCAGCATCAGACTGGGGAGCTCCTACAATGAGCAGTTCTTC.

The CDR3 region is CASSSKGGISYEQYV. The CDR3 DNA reads as TGTGCCAGCAGCTCTAAAGGGGGGATCTCCTACGAGCAGTACGTC. The chain recombines TRBV5-4 with TRBJ2-7; D assignment may be TRBD1 or TRBD2 (6 bases each). Germline V lookup: CDR1 SGHNT, CDR2 YYREEE (reference sequence). Trimming cost V 3 bases and J 0 bases, with 13 bases left between them. This CDR3 is built from 15 residues.

This sequence joins TRBV3-1 (or the pseudogene TRBV3-2) and TRBJ1-3; D gene unclear. The CDR3 consists of 18 residues. Trimming left V 2 bases short and J 0 bases short, with 17 bases between. Looked up from germline, CDR1 is LGHDT and CDR2 is YNNKEL (reference sequence). The CDR3 protein is CASSQLKPSSLSGNTIYF. Here the CDR3 DNA reads TGTGCCAGCAGCCAACTCAAGCCCAGTTCTCTCTCTGGAAACACCATATATTTT.

This sequence joins TRBV7-3 and TRBJ1-5; D remains ambiguous. V lost 6 bases, J lost 4 bases, and 10 bases lay in between. The CDR3 is 13 residues long. Germline V lookup: CDR1 SGHTA, CDR2 FQGTGA. The CDR3 reads CASRLQPNQPQHF. The CDR3 nucleotides are TGTGCCAGCAGGTTACAGCCAAATCAGCCCCAGCATTTT. Full variable domain (missing parts from reference TRBV7-3 and TRBJ1-5): GAGVSQTPSNKVTEKGKYVELRCDPISGHTALYWYRQSLGQGPEFLIYFQGTGAADDSGLPNDRFFAVRPEGSVSTLKIQRTERGDSAVYLCASRLQPNQPQHFGDGTRLSIL.

The chain uses TRBV6-5 and TRBJ1-5, with unresolved D. This CDR3 is built from 14 residues. Per germline, CDR1 MNHEY and CDR2 SVGAGI. Trimming pared 2 bases from V and 1 base from J, leaving 6 bases between. The CDR3 is CASSYRESNQPQHF. CDR3 nucleotide sequence: TGTGCCAGCAGTTACAGGGAAAGCAATCAGCCCCAGCATTTT.

J is TRBJ2-3 and V is TRBV5-1, with TRBD2 matching over 8 bases. Germline CDR1 SGHRS, CDR2 YFSETQ. CDR3 length: 16 amino acids. V lost 0 bases, J lost 4 bases, and 7 bases stayed unmatched. For the CDR3, the DNA is TGCGCCAGCAGCTTGGGACTAGCGCGGGATTCAGATACGCAGTATTTT. The encoded protein is CASSLGLARDSDTQYF.